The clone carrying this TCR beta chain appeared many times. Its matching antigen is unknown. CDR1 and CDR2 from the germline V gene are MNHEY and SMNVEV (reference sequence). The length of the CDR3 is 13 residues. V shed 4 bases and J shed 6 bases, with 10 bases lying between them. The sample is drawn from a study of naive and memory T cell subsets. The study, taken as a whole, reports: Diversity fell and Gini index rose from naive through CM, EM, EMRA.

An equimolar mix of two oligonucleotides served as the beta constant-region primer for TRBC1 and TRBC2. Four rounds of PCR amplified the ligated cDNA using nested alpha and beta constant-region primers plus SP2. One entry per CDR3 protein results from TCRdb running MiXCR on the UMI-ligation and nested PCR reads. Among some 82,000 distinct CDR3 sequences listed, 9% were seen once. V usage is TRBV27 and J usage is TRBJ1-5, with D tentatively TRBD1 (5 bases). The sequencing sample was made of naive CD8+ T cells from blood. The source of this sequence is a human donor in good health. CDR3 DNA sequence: TGTGCCAGCAGTTCAGGGCTGGCTCAGCCCCAGCATTTT. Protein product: CASSSGLAQPQHF.